These 5 T cell receptor beta chains were all obtained from the same sample, sequenced in a study of cytomegalovirus exposure and HLA in healthy donors. PCR used 60 Vbeta primers and 13 Jbeta primers. Method: immunoSEQ multiplex PCR; TCRdb's copy keeps in-frame clones and lacks some. In the table there are 200,000 to 250,000 clones, 70% to 80% of which are singletons. The sample consisted of PBMCs. These receptors were taken from a woman in her sixties or seventies in good health and CMV-seropositive.

This clone was observed a single time. V and J are TRBV6-1 and TRBJ1-5; D remains ambiguous. Germline-derived CDR1 and CDR2 are MNHNS and SASEGT. The CDR3 length is 15 residues. With 7 bases removed from V and 0 bases from J, the gap between germline ends came to 13 bases. This CDR3 is CASTNEKYSNQPQHF. The DNA of the CDR3 is TGTGCCAGCACGAACGAGAAGTATAGCAATCAGCCCCAGCATTTT.

The genes are TRBV28 and TRBJ2-3; D may be TRBD2 (6 bases). V lost 8 bases, J lost 5 bases, and 20 bases lay in between. CDR3 length: 15 residues. Germline V lookup: CDR1 MDHEN, CDR2 SYDVKM. The DNA for the CDR3 is TGTGCCAGCGCTTCTGGTCCCAGGGAGGAAGATACGCAGTATTTT. Amino acids: CASASGPREEDTQYF.

The chain has TRBV6-1 and TRBJ1-4; 10 nucleotides line up with TRBD1. Looked up from germline, CDR1 is MNHNS and CDR2 is SASEGT. This CDR3 region has 15 residues. V shed 6 bases and J 8 bases; nucleotides not matched to a gene: 9. The CDR3 DNA reads TGTGCCAGCAGGGGTAGACAGGGGGCAGCGGAAAAACTGTTTTTT. This translates into CASRGRQGAAEKLFF.

This clone was counted only a few times. This rearrangement joins TRBV28 to TRBJ1-3, with 8 bases matching TRBD1. CDR1 MDHEN and CDR2 SYDVKM come from the germline V gene. V lost 6 bases, J lost 4 bases, and 8 bases stayed unmatched. CDR3 length: 15 amino acids. The CDR3 is CASRTPTGAGNTIYF. The CDR3 DNA is TGTGCCAGCAGGACTCCGACAGGGGCAGGAAACACCATATATTTT.

The chain uses TRBV10-2 and TRBJ2-5; TRBD2 is a possible D gene (6 bases). The germline V gene has CDR1 WSHSY and CDR2 SAAADI. The CDR3 sequence is 13 residues long. The V gene lost 0 bases and the J gene lost 6 bases, with 8 bases spanning the gap. The CDR3 DNA reads TGCGCCAGCAGTGAGTCCGGGAGACAGACCCAGTACTTC. It yields the protein CASSESGRQTQYF.